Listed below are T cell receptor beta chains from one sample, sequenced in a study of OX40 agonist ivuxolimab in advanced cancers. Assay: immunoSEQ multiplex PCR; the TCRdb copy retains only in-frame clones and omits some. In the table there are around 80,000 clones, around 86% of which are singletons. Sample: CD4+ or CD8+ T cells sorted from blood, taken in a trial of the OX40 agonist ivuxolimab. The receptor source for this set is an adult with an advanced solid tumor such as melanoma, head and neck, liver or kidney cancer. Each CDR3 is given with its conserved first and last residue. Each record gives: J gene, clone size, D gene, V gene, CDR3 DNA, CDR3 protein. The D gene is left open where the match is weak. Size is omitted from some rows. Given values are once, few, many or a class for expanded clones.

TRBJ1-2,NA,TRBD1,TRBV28,TGTGCCAGCAGTCGGACAGGGAAATATGGCTACACCTTC,CASSRTGKYGYTF
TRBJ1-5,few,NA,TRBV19,TGTGCCATGTCTAACAGGGTCAATCAGCCCCAGCATTTT,CAMSNRVNQPQHF
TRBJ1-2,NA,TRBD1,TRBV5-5,TGTGCCAGCAGCTTGGGGACAGGGGCCCGAGCTAACTATGGCTACACCTTC,CASSLGTGARANYGYTF
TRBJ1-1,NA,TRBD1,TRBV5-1,TGCGCCAGCAGCTCCGAGACAGGGGTGAGAGCTGAAGCTTTCTTT,CASSSETGVRAEAFF
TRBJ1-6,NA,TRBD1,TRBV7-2,TGTGCCAGCAGCGGACAGGGGGTAGGGTCACCCCTCCACTTT,CASSGQGVGSPLHF
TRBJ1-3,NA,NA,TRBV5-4,TGTGCCAGCAGCTTGGCGGCCACAGGGAGCGGAAACACCATATATTTT,CASSLAATGSGNTIYF
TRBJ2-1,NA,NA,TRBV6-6,TGTGCCAGCAGTTACTCGACCCGGGACGACGGGGTCTTC,CASSYSTRDDGVF
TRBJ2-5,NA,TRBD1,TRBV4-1,TGCGCCAGCAGCCAGGATTCCGGGACAGGGATTGAGACCCAGTACTTC,CASSQDSGTGIETQYF
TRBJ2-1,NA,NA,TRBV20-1,TGCAGTGCATACATCCCCAATGAGCAGTTCTTC,CSAYIPNEQFF
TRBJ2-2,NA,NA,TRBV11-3,TGTGCCAGCAGCTTAGATCCCGGGGAGCTGTTTTTT,CASSLDPGELFF
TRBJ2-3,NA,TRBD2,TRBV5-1,TGCGCCAGCGCTAGCGGGAGGGATACGCAGTATTTT,CASASGRDTQYF
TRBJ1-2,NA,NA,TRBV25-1,TGTGCCAGCAGTGAAGTGACGGGACCGCAAGGCTACACCTTC,CASSEVTGPQGYTF
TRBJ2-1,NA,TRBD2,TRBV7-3,TGTGCCAGCAGCTCTCCTCTAGCGGGAGGTGATAATGAGCAGTTCTTC,CASSSPLAGGDNEQFF
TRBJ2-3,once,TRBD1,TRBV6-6,TGTGCCAGCAGTTTGCAGGGGGGCACAGATACGCAGTATTTT,CASSLQGGTDTQYF
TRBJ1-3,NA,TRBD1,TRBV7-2,TGTGCCAGCAGCTCACCGGGACAGAACTCTGGAAACACCATATATTTT,CASSSPGQNSGNTIYF